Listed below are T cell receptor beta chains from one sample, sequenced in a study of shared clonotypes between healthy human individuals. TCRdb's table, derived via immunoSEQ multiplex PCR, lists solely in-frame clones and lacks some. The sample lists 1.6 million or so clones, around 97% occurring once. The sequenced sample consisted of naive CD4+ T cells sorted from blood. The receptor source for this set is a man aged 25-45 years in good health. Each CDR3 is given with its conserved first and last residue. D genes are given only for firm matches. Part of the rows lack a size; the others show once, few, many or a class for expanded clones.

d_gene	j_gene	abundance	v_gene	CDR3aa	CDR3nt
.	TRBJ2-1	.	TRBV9	CASSVVNNEQFF	TGTGCCAGCAGCGTAGTTAACAATGAGCAGTTCTTC
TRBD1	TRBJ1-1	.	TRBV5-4	CASSSIWTGGDTEAFF	TGTGCCAGCAGCTCAATTTGGACAGGTGGGGACACTGAAGCTTTCTTT
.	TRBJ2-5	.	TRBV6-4	CASSDSTHLARQYF	TGTGCCAGCAGTGACTCGACCCATTTGGCTAGGCAGTACTTC
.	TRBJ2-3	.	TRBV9	CASSPHLSAAGDTQYF	TGTGCCAGCAGCCCTCACCTTAGCGCCGCGGGGGATACGCAGTATTTT
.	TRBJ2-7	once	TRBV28	CASSPLTYEQYF	TGTGCCAGCAGTCCTCTAACCTACGAGCAGTACTTC
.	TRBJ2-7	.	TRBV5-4	CASSSGSHSSYEQYF	TGTGCCAGCAGCTCCGGCTCCCATAGCTCCTACGAGCAGTACTTC
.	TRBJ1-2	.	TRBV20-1	CSGAEYGYTF	TGCAGTGGTGCGGAGTATGGCTACACCTTC
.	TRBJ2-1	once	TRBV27	CASSQSGLRSSYNEQFF	TGTGCCAGCAGTCAATCTGGCCTTAGAAGCTCCTACAATGAGCAGTTCTTC
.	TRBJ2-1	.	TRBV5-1	CASSLASSSYNEQFF	TGCGCCAGCAGCTTGGCCTCGAGCTCCTACAATGAGCAGTTCTTC
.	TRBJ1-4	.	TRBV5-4	CASSYMTNEKLFF	TGTGCCAGCAGCTATATGACCAATGAAAAACTGTTTTTT
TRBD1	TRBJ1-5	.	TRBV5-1	CASSLGTGGSNQPQHF	TGCGCCAGCAGCTTAGGGACAGGCGGAAGCAATCAGCCCCAGCATTTT
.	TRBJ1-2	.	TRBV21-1	CASEGRTGPRNYGYTF	TGTGCCAGCGAGGGCAGGACAGGCCCGCGAAACTATGGCTACACCTTC
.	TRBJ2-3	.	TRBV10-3	CAIGPRGKDTQYF	TGTGCCATAGGACCCAGAGGGAAAGATACGCAGTATTTT
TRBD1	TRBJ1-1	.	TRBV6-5	CASSTGQGAAEAFF	TGTGCCAGCAGTACGGGACAGGGGGCTGCTGAAGCTTTCTTT
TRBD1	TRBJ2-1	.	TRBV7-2	CASTAGTGGGFF	TGTGCCAGCACCGCCGGGACAGGGGGGGGGTTCTTC
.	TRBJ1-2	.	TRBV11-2	CASSLVGGLGYGYTF	TGTGCCAGCAGCTTAGTAGGGGGGCTGGGGTATGGCTACACCTTC
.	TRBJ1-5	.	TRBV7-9	CASSQEGLQPQHF	TGTGCCAGCAGTCAGGAGGGTCTCCAGCCCCAGCATTTT
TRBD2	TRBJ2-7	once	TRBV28	CASRTYLAGMRSYEQYF	TGTGCCAGCAGGACGTATTTAGCGGGAATGCGCTCCTACGAGCAGTACTTC
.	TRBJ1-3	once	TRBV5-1	CASSLVPGDSPDTIYF	TGCGCCAGCAGCTTGGTCCCAGGGGACTCTCCGGACACCATATATTTT
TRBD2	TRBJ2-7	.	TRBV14	CASSQAFGTSGIYEQYF	TGTGCCAGCAGCCAAGCGTTCGGGACTAGCGGGATCTACGAGCAGTACTTC
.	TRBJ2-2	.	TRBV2	CAGGPEFAGELFF	TGTGCCGGGGGACCGGAGTTTGCCGGGGAGCTGTTTTTT
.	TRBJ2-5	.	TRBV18	CASSVRGTGETQYF	TGTGCCAGCTCAGTCCGGGGAACGGGAGAGACCCAGTACTTC
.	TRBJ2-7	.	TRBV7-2	CASSGGPHEQYF	TGTGCCAGCAGCGGGGGACCGCACGAGCAGTACTTC
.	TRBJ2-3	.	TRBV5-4	CASSLELIRTDTQYF	TGTGCCAGCAGCTTGGAACTAATCCGCACAGATACGCAGTATTTT
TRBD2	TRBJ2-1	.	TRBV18	CASSLDSSGRGEQFF	TGTGCCAGCTCACTTGACTCTAGCGGGAGAGGTGAGCAGTTCTTC
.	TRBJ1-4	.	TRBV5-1	CASSFGGSEKLFF	TGCGCCAGCAGCTTTGGGGGCAGTGAAAAACTGTTTTTT
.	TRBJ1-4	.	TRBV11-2	CASSLSSGTLNEKLFF	TGTGCCAGCAGCTTGTCCTCCGGGACACTAAATGAAAAACTGTTTTTT
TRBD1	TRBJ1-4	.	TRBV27	CASTPTGAGLWYEKLFF	TGTGCCAGCACCCCGACAGGGGCGGGTCTGTGGTATGAAAAACTGTTTTTT
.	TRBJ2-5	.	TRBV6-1	CASKTTETQYF	TGTGCCAGCAAAACCACGGAGACCCAGTACTTC
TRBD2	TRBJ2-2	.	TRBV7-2	CASSPWTSFRTGELFF	TGTGCCAGCAGCCCCTGGACTAGCTTCAGGACCGGGGAGCTGTTTTTT
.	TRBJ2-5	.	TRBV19	CASSITDRETQYF	TGTGCCAGTAGTATAACGGACCGGGAGACCCAGTACTTC
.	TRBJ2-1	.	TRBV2	CASSGLVGYNEQFF	TGTGCCAGCAGTGGCCTTGTTGGCTACAATGAGCAGTTCTTC
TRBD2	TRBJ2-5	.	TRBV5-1	CASGTSGQETQYF	TGCGCCAGCGGGACTAGCGGCCAAGAGACCCAGTACTTC
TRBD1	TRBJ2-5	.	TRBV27	CASRKWDRGVQETQYF	TGTGCCAGCAGGAAATGGGACAGGGGAGTCCAAGAGACCCAGTACTTC
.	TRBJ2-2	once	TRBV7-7	CASSQMRATGELFF	TGTGCCAGCAGCCAGATGCGGGCCACCGGGGAGCTGTTTTTT
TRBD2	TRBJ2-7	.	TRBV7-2	CASSLAGVRYEQYF	TGTGCCAGCAGCCTAGCGGGAGTTAGGTACGAGCAGTACTTC
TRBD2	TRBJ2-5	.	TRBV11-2	CASSSREGSGETQYF	TGTGCCAGCAGCTCCCGGGAGGGGAGTGGGGAGACCCAGTACTTC
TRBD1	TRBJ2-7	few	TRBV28	CASSTGTVPYEQYF	TGTGCCAGCTCCACCGGGACAGTGCCCTACGAGCAGTACTTC
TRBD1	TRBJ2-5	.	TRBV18	CASSPGTGIETQYF	TGTGCCAGCTCACCAGGGACAGGGATCGAGACCCAGTACTTC
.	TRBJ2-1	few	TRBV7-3	CASSPLGGSYNEQFF	TGTGCCAGCAGCCCCCTAGGAGGAAGCTACAATGAGCAGTTCTTC
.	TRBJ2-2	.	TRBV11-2	CASRPSFSGTGELFF	TGTGCCAGCAGACCATCATTTTCGGGCACCGGGGAGCTGTTTTTT
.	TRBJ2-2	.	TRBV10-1	CASLHYPRAAGELFF	TGCGCCAGTCTTCATTACCCCAGGGCGGCCGGGGAGCTGTTTTTT
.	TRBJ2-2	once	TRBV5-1	CASSESVAAGELFF	TGCGCCAGCAGCGAGAGCGTGGCGGCCGGGGAGCTGTTTTTT
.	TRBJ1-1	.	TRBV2	CASNSLGYTEAFF	TGTGCCAGCAATTCTTTAGGGTACACTGAAGCTTTCTTT
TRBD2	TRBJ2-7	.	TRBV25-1	CASSLAGPSYEQYF	TGTGCCAGCAGTCTAGCGGGACCCTCCTACGAGCAGTACTTC
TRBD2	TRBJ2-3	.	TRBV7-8	CASSSGLAGGPATDTQYF	TGTGCCAGCAGCTCCGGACTAGCGGGAGGGCCGGCTACAGATACGCAGTATTTT
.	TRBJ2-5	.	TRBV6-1	CASSVSGVETQYF	TGTGCCAGCAGTGTCTCTGGGGTGGAGACCCAGTACTTC
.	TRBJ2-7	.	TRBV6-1	CASMERLRYEQYF	TGTGCCAGCATGGAGCGGTTACGTTACGAGCAGTACTTC
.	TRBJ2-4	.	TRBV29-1	CSVGSSDKNIQYF	TGCAGCGTTGGTAGCTCGGATAAAAACATTCAGTACTTC
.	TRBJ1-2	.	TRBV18	CASSPPREYGSGYTF	TGTGCCAGCTCACCACCAAGGGAATATGGCTCGGGCTACACCTTC
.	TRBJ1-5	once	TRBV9	CASSGLGGQPQHF	TGTGCCAGCAGCGGCCTGGGGGGTCAGCCCCAGCATTTT
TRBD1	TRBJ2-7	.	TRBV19	CASSIGPGTGSSYEQYF	TGTGCCAGTAGTATTGGGCCCGGGACAGGGAGCTCCTACGAGCAGTACTTC
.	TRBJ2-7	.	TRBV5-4	CASSSFGGSYEQYF	TGTGCCAGCAGCTCGTTTGGCGGAAGCTACGAGCAGTACTTC
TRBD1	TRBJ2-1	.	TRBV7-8	CASSLGQGIYNEQFF	TGTGCCAGCAGCCTGGGACAGGGGATCTACAATGAGCAGTTCTTC
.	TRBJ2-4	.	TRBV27	CASSFMRGGGPLAKNIQYF	TGTGCCAGCAGTTTTATGAGAGGGGGAGGACCACTAGCCAAAAACATTCAGTACTTC